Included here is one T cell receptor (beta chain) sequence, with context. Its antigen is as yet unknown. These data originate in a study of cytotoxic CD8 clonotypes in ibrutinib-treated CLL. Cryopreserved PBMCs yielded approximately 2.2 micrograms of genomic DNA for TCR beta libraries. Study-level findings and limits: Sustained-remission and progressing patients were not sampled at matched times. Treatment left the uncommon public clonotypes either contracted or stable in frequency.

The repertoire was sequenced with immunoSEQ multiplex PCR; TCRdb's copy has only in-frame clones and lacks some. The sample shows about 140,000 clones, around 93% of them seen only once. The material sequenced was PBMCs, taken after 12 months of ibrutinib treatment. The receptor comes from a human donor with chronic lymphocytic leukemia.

CDR3 loop: CASSYSSGQGGGYTF. The DNA for the CDR3 is TGTGCCAGCAGTTACTCGAGTGGGCAGGGAGGTGGCTACACCTTC. This chain joins TRBV6-5 and TRBJ1-2; a possible D gene is TRBD1 (5 bases). This CDR3 has 15 amino acids. CDR1 and CDR2 from the germline V gene are MNHEY and SVGAGI. The V and J ends lost 0 bases and 7 bases respectively, with 15 bases between them.